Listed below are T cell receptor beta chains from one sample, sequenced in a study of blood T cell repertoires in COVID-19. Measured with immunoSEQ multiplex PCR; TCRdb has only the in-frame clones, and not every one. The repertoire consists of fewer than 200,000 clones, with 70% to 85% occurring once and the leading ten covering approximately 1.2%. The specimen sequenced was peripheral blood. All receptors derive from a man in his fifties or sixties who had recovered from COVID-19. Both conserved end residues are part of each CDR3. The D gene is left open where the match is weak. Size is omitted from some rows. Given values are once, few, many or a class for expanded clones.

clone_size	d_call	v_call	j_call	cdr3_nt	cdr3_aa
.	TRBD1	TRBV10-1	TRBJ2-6	TGCGCCAGCAGTTATGTCCGGGACAGGGACTACTCTGGGGCCAACGTCCTGACTTTC	CASSYVRDRDYSGANVLTF
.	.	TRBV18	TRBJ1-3	TGTGCCAGCTCAACCATGGCCCCCACAGGGAACGGAAACACCATATATTTT	CASSTMAPTGNGNTIYF
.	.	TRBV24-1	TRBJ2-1	TGTGCCACCAGCAGTCTTCGGGGTGAGCAGTTCTTC	CATSSLRGEQFF
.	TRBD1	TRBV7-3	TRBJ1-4	TGTGCCAGCAGCTTAACAGGGGGACAGAATGAAAAACTGTTTTTT	CASSLTGGQNEKLFF
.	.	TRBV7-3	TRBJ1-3	TGTGCCAGCAGCGGCGGCAACTCTGGAAACACCATATATTTT	CASSGGNSGNTIYF
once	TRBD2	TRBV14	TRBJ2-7	TGTGCCAGCAGCCAAGCGGGACTAGCTTCCAGCGAGCAGTACTTC	CASSQAGLASSEQYF
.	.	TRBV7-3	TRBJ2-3	TGTGCCAGCAGTTCTACCCCAGATACGCAGTATTTT	CASSSTPDTQYF
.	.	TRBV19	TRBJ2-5	TGTGCCAGTATCCAGGGCCAGACCCAGTACTTC	CASIQGQTQYF
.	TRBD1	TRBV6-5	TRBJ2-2	TGTGCCAGCAGTACGGACAGGGCGAACACCGGGGAGCTGTTTTTT	CASSTDRANTGELFF
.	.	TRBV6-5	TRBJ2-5	TGTGCCAGCAGTTACGGGGCGGGGCCCCAAGAGACCCAGTACTTC	CASSYGAGPQETQYF
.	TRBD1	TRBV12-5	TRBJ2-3	TGTGCTAGTGGTTTGGCCCGACAGGGCCCCACAGATACGCAGTATTTT	CASGLARQGPTDTQYF
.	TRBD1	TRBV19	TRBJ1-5	TGTGCCAGTACAGGGGGCAGGAGCAATCAGCCCCAGCATTTT	CASTGGRSNQPQHF
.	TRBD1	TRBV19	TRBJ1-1	TGTGCCAGTAGTATGCCGTTGGTTTTAAGGGACAGGCCCACTGAAGCTTTCTTT	CASSMPLVLRDRPTEAFF
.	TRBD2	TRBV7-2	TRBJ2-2	TGTGCCAGCAGCTTGCGGGGGGCGGGTCTTATCACCGGGGAGCTGTTTTTT	CASSLRGAGLITGELFF
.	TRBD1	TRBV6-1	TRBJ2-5	TGTGCCAGCAGTGGGCGACAGGGGGCGCCCAGAGAGACCCAGTACTTC	CASSGRQGAPRETQYF
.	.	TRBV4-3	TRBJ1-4	TGCGCCAGCAGCATCCTCCAGGATAATGAAAAACTGTTTTTT	CASSILQDNEKLFF
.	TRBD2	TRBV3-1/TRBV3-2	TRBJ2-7	TGTGCCAGCAGCCTTACTCAGCGGGGGGTTTCCTCCTACGAGCAGTACTTC	CASSLTQRGVSSYEQYF
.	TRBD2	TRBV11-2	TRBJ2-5	TGTGCCAGCAGCTTAACTAGCGGGGAAGAGACCCAGTACTTC	CASSLTSGEETQYF
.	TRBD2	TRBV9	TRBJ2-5	TGTGCCAGCAGCGTAGCTACAAGCGGGGCGCATCGGACCCAGTACTTC	CASSVATSGAHRTQYF
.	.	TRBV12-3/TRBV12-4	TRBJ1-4	TGTGCCAGCAGTTTACCCCCGAATGAAAAACTGTTTTTT	CASSLPPNEKLFF
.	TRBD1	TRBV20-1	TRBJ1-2	TGCAGTGCTAGTGGGGCGGAGACAGGGGGGACTAACTATGGCTACACCTTC	CSASGAETGGTNYGYTF
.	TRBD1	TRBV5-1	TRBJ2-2	TGCGCCGGAAAAACAGGGGGCGACAACACCGGGGAGCTGTTTTTT	CAGKTGGDNTGELFF
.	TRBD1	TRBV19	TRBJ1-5	TGTGCCAGTAGTAGAACCGGGACAGCGACATATAGCAATCAGCCCCAGCATTTT	CASSRTGTATYSNQPQHF
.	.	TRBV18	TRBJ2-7	TGTGCCAGCTCACGAGACGGGGGTAAAGAGCAGTACTTC	CASSRDGGKEQYF
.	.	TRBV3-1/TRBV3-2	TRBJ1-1	TGTGCCAGCAGCCAAGCGGGGAGGAACACTGAAGCTTTCTTT	CASSQAGRNTEAFF
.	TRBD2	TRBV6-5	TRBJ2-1	TGTGCCAGCGATAGCGGGGGGGCGAATGAGCAGTTCTTC	CASDSGGANEQFF
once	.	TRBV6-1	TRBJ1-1	TGTGCCAGCGGGGAAGCAGAGCCTTCGAACACTGAAGCTTTCTTT	CASGEAEPSNTEAFF
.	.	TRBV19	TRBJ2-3	TGTGCCAGTAGTATTCTTTCGACTCACGGCACAGATACGCAGTATTTT	CASSILSTHGTDTQYF